Detailed here is one TCR beta chain. This record comes from a study of cytomegalovirus exposure and HLA in healthy donors. The study ran its PCR with 60 Vbeta and 13 Jbeta primers. Clones were sequenced by immunoSEQ multiplex PCR, and TCRdb holds only the in-frame ones, with some missing. The data show approximately 220,000 clones, 70% to 85% seen once. Trimming left V 0 bases short and J 8 bases short, with 25 bases between. Germline CDR1 MGHRA, CDR2 YSYEKL. This CDR3 is built from 18 residues. The sample taken for sequencing was PBMCs. The rearrangement uses TRBV4-1 and TRBJ1-2; no definite D call. The TCR was taken from a girl aged 2 to 9 in good health and CMV-seronegative. The CDR3 region has the DNA TGCGCCAGCAGCCAAGATCCTTCTTTGTATGGTGCTACCTTGGGCTACACCTTC. This encodes CASSQDPSLYGATLGYTF.